The clone carrying this T cell receptor (beta chain) appeared once. The CDR3 sequence is 16 residues long. Germline CDR1 is MNHNY and CDR2 is SVGAGI (reference sequence). After removal of 5 bases from V and 2 bases from J, the junction contained 10 bases not matched to a gene. The data derive from a study of T cell changes during pregnancy in multiple sclerosis. Assay used: immunoSEQ multiplex PCR; TCRdb lists only in-frame clones, some missing. The repertoire holds more than 55,000 clones, with approximately 91% as singletons. This chain connects TRBV6-6 to TRBJ2-3; 7 bases map to TRBD1. Specimen: peripheral blood, collected in the second trimester of pregnancy. The receptor comes from a female donor with multiple sclerosis, enrolled in a pregnancy study. The CDR3 DNA reads TGTGCCAGCAGTCTCCCCTCGACAGGGTCCACAGATACGCAGTATTTT. Translating it yields CASSLPSTGSTDTQYF.